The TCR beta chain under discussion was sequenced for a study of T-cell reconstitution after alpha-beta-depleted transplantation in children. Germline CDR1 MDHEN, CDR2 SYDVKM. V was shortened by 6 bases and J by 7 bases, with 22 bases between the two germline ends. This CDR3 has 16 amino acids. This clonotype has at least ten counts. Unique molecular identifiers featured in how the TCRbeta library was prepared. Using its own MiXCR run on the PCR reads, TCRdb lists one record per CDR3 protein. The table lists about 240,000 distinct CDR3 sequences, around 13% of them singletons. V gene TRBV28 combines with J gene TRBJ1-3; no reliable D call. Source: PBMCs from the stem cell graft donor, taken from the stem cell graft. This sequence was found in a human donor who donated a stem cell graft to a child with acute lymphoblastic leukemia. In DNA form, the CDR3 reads TGTGCCAGCAGCCCTAAAGACTGGTACTTTGAGAACACCATATATTTT. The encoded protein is CASSPKDWYFENTIYF.